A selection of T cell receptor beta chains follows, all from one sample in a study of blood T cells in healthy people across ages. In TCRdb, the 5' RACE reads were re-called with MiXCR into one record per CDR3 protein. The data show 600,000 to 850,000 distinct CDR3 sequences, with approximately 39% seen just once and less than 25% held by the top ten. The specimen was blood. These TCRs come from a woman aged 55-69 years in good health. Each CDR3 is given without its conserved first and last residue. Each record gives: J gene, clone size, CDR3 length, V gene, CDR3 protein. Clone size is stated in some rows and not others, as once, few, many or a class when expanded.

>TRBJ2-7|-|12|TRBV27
ASSLGSWGSEQY
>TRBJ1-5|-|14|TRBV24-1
ATSDTPGQSNQPQH
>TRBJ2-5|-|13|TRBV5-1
ASESGGRSGETQY
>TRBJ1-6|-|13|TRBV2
ASSEESSINSPLH
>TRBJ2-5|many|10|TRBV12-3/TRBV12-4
ASVGGHETQY
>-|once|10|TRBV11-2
ASSSGQDEQY
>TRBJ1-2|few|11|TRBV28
ATHSGAIYGYT
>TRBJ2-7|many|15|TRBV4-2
ASSQGLQGPFSYEQY
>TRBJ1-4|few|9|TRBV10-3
AISESEKLF
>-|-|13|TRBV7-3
ASSLKGTGDHEQY
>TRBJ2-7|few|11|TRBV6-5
ASSVDGDYEQY
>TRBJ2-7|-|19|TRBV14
ASSQGIKKLGSLADCYEQY
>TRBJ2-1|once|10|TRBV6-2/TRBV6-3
ASKKTGYEQF
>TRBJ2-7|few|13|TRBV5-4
ASSLGGISSYEQY
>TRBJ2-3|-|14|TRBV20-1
SALYRFRRGRDTQY
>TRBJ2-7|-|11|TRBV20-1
SATGTGAYERY
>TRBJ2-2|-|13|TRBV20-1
SARREGRYTGELF
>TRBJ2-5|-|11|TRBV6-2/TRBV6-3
ATRDLSKETQY
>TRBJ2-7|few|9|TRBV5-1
ASRHTYEQY
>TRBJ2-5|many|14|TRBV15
ATSRDRVGSRETQY
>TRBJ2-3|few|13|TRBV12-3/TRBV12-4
ASSFGLARTDTQY
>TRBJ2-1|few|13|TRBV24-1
ATSDATDWSYEQF
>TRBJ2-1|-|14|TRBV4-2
ASSQVPAGGRNEQF
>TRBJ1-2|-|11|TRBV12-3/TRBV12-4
ASRLGTDYGYT
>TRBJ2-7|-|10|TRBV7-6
ASSSPGNEQY
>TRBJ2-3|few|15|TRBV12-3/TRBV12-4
ASSPGTSGGDTDTQY
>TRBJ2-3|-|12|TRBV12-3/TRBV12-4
ASNQRGNTDTQY
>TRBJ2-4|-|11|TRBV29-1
SVGRLEANEQY
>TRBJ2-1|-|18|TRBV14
ASSQDPRQGTTLIYNEQF
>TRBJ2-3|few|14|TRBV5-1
ASSPQTGSPTDTQY
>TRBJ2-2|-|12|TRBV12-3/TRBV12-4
ASSYDSNTGELF
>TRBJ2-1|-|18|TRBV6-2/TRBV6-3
ASSYSGKITSREGQNEQF
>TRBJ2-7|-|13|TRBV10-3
AISGLLAGSYEQY